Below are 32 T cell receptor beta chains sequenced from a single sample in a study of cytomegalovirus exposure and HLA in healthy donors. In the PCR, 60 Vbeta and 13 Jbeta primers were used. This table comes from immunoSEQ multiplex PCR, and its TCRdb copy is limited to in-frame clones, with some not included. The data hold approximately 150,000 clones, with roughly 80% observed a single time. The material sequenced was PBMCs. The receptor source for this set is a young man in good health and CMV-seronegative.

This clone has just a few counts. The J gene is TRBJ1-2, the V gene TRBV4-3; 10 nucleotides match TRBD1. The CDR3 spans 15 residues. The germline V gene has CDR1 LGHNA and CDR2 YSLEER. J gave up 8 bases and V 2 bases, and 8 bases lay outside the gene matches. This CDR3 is CASSQTGTGVSGYTF. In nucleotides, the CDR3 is TGCGCCAGCAGCCAAACCGGGACAGGGGTTTCAGGCTACACCTTC.

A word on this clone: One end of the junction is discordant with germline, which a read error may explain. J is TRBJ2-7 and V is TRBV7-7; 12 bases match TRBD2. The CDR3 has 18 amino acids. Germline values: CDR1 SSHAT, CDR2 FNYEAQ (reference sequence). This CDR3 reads CASSPRGLAGRKAYEQYF. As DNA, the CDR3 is TGTGCTAGCAGCCCCCGGGGACTAGCGGGCAGAAAAGCCTACGAGCAGTACTTC.

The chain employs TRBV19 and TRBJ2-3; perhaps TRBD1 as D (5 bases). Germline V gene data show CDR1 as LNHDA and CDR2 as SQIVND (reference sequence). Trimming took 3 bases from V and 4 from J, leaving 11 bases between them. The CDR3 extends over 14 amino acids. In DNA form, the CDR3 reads TGTGCCAGTAGTATCACCAGGGTGGCAGATACGCAGTATTTT. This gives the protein CASSITRVADTQYF.

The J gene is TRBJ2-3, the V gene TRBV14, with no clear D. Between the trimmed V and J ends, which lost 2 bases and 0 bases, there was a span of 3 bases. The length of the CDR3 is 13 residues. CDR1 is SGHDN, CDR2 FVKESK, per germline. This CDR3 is CASSQSSTDTQYF. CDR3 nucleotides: TGTGCCAGCAGCCAATCTAGCACAGATACGCAGTATTTT. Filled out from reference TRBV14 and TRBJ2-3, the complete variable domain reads EAGVTQFPSHSVIEKGQTVTLRCDPISGHDNLYWYRRVMGKEIKFLLHFVKESKQDESGMPNNRFLAERTGGTYSTLKVQPAELEDSGVYFCASSQSSTDTQYFGPGTRLTVL.

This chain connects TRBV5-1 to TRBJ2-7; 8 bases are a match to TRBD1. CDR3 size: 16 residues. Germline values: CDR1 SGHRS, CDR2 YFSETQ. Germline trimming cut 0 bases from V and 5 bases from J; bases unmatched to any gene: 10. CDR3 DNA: TGCGCCAGCAGCTTGGCGGGACAGGTCATCACCAACGAGCAGTACTTC. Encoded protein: CASSLAGQVITNEQYF.

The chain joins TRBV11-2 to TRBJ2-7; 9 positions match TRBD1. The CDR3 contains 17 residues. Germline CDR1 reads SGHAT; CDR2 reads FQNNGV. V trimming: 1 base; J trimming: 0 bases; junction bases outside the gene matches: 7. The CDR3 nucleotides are TGTGCCAGCAGCTTAGCACAGGGGGCCTCATTCTCCTACGAGCAGTACTTC. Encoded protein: CASSLAQGASFSYEQYF.

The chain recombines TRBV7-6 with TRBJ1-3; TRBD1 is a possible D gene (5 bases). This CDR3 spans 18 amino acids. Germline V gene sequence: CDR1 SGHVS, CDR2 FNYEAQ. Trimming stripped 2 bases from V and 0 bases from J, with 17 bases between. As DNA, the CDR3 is TGTGCCAGCAGCTTACATTGGGTCGGCAGGGTCTCTGGAAACACCATATATTTT. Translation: CASSLHWVGRVSGNTIYF.

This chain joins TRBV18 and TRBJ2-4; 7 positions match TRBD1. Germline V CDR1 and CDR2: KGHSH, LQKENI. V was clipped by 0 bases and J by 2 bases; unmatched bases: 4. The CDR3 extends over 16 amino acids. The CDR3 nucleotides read TGTGCCAGCTCACCACCAGGGGGCGCACCCAAAAACATTCAGTACTTC. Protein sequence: CASSPPGGAPKNIQYF.

The CDR3 sequence: CASRNLPGLAGDTQYF. The CDR3 DNA follows: TGTGCCAGCAGAAATCTGCCGGGACTAGCGGGAGATACGCAGTATTTT. The rearrangement links TRBV28 to TRBJ2-3; 12 nucleotides align to TRBD2. The trim removed 6 bases at V and 5 bases at J, leaving 9 bases unmatched. This CDR3 region has 16 residues. Germline V gives CDR1 MDHEN, CDR2 SYDVKM. Looking up the rest from reference TRBV28 and TRBJ2-3 gives the full variable domain: DVKVTQSSRYLVKRTGEKVFLECVQDMDHENMFWYRQDPGLGLRLIYFSYDVKMKEKGDIPEGYSVSREKKERFSLILESASTNQTSMYLCASRNLPGLAGDTQYFGPGTRLTVL.

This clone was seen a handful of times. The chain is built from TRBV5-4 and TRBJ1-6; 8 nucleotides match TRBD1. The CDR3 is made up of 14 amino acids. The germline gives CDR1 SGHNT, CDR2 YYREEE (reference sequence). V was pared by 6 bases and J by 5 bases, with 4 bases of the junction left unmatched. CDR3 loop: CASTAGGHNSPLHF. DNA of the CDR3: TGTGCCAGCACCGCAGGGGGCCATAATTCACCCCTCCACTTT. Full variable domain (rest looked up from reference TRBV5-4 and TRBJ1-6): ETGVTQSPTHLIKTRGQQVTLRCSSQSGHNTVSWYQQALGQGPQFIFQYYREEENGRGNFPPRFSGLQFPNYSSELNVNALELDDSALYLCASTAGGHNSPLHFGNGTRLTVT.

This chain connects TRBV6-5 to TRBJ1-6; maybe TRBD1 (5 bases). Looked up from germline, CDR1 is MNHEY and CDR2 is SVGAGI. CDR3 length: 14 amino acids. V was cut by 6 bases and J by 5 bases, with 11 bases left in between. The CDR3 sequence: CASRNRQNNSPLHF. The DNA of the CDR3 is TGTGCCAGCAGAAACCGACAGAATAATTCACCCCTCCACTTT.

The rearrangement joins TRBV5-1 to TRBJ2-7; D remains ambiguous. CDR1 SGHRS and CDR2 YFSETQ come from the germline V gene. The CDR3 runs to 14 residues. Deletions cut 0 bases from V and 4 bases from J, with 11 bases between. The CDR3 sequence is CASSLGTVVYEQYF. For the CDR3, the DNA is TGCGCCAGCAGCTTGGGCACAGTCGTATACGAGCAGTACTTC.

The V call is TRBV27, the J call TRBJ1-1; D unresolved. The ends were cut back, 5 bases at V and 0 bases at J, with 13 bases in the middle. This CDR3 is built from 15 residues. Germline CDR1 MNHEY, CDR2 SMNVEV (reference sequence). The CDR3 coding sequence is TGTGCCAGCAGTCCGGGATACATCATGAACACTGAAGCTTTCTTT. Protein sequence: CASSPGYIMNTEAFF.

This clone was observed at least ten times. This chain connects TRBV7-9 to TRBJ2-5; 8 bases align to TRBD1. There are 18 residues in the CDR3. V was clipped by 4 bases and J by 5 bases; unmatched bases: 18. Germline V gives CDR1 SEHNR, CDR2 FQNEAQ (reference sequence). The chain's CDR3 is CASSSLPRGQGGGETQYF. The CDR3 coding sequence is TGTGCCAGCAGCTCCTTACCCCGAGGACAGGGCGGAGGGGAGACCCAGTACTTC. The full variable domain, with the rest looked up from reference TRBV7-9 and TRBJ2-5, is DTGVSQNPRHKITKRGQNVTFRCDPISEHNRLYWYRQTLGQGPEFLTYFQNEAQLEKSRLLSDRFSAERPKGSFSTLEIQRTEQGDSAMYLCASSSLPRGQGGGETQYFGPGTRLLVL.

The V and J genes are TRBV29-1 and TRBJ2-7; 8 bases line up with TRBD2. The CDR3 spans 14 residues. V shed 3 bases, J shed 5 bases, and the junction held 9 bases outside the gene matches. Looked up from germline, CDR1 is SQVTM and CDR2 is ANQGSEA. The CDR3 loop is CSVETGGAPNEQYF. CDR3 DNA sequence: TGCAGCGTTGAGACGGGGGGGGCCCCGAACGAGCAGTACTTC.

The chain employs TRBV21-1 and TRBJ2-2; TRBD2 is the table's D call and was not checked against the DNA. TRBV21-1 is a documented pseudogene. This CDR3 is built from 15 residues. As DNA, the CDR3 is TGTGCCAGCAGCAAAGGGGTGGGGGGAACCGGGGAGCTGTTTTTT. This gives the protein CASSKGVGGTGELFF.

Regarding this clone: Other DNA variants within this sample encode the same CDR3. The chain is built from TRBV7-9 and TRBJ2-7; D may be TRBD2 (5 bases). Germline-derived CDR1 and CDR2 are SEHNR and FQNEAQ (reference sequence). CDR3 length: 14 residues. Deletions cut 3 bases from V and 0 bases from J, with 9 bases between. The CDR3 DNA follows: TGTGCCAGCAGCTTTGCACGGGACTCCTACGAGCAGTACTTC. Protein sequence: CASSFARDSYEQYF.

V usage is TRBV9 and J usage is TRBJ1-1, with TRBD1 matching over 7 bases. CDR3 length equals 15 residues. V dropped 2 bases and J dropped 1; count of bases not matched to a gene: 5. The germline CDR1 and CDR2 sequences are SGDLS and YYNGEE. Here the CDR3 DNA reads TGTGCCAGCAGCGTGGAGGGGGCCACGAACACTGAAGCTTTCTTT. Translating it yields CASSVEGATNTEAFF.

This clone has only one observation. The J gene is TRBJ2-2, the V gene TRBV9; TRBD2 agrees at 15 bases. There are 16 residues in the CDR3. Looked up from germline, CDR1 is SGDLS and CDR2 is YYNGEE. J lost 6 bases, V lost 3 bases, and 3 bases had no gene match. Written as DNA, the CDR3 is TGTGCCAGCAGCGGCGGGACTAGCGGGAGGCCCGGGGAGCTGTTTTTT. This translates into CASSGGTSGRPGELFF.

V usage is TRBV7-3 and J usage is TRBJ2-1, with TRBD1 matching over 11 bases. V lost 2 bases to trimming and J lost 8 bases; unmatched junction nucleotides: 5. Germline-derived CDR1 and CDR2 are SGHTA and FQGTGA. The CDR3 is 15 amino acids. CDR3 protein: CASSLGQGAVYEQFF. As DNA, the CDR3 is TGTGCCAGCAGCTTAGGACAGGGGGCGGTCTATGAGCAGTTCTTC.

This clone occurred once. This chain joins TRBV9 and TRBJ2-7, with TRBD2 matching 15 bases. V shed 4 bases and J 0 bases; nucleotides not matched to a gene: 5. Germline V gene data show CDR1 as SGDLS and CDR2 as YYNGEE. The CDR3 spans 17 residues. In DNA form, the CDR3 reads TGTGCCAGCAGCCCGGGACTAGCGGGAGGCGGCTCCTACGAGCAGTACTTC. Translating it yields CASSPGLAGGGSYEQYF.

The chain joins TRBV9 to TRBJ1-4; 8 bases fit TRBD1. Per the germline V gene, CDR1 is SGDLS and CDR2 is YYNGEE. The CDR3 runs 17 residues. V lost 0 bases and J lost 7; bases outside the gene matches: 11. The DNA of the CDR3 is TGTGCCAGCAGCGTAGCGAATGGACAGGGCTACGGTGAAAAACTGTTTTTT. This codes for CASSVANGQGYGEKLFF.

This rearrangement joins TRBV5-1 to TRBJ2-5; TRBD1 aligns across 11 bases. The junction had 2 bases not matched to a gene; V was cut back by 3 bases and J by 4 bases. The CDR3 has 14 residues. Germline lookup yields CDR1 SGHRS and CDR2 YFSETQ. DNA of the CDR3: TGCGCCAGCAGCTACGGGACAGGGGGAGAGACCCAGTACTTC. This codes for CASSYGTGGETQYF. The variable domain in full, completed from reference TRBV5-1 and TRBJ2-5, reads KAGVTQTPRYLIKTRGQQVTLSCSPISGHRSVSWYQQTPGQGLQFLFEYFSETQRNKGNFPGRFSGRQFSNSRSEMNVSTLELGDSALYLCASSYGTGGETQYFGPGTRLLVL.

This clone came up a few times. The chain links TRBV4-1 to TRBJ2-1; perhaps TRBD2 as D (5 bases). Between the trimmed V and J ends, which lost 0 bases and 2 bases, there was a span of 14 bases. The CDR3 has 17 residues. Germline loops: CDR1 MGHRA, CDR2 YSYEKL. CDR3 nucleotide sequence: TGCGCCAGCAGCCAAGATCAGGCGGCGGGTACCTACAATGAGCAGTTCTTC. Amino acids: CASSQDQAAGTYNEQFF.

In nucleotides, the CDR3 is TGTGCCAGCAGCTTAGTGTGGGAGCCGAGCACAGATACGCAGTATTTT. Translation gives CASSLVWEPSTDTQYF. V usage is TRBV13 and J usage is TRBJ2-3; TRBD2 might be the D (5 bases). With 1 base removed from V and 0 bases from J, the gap between germline ends came to 11 bases. The CDR3 consists of 16 residues. Germline V gene data show CDR1 as PRHDT and CDR2 as FYEKMQ (reference sequence).

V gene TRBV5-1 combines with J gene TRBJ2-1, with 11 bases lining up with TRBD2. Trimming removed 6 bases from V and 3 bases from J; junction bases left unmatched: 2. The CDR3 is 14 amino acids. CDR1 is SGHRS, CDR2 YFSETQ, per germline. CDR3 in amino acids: CASTGTSGYNEQFF. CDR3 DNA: TGCGCCAGCACCGGGACTAGCGGCTACAATGAGCAGTTCTTC.

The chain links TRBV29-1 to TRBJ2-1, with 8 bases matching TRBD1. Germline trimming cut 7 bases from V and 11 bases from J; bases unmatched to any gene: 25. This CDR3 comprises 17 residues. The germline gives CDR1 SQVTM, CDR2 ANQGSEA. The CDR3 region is CSGQGARPPVSDYQQFF. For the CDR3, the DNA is TGCAGCGGGCAGGGGGCGCGCCCTCCCGTATCAGATTACCAGCAGTTCTTC.

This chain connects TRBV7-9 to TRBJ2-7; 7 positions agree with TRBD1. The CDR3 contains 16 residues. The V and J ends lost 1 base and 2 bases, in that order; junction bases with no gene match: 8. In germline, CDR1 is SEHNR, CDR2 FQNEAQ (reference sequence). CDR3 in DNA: TGTGCCAGCAGCTTAGGAGGGGGCACTCCGGCCTACGAGCAGTACTTC. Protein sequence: CASSLGGGTPAYEQYF.

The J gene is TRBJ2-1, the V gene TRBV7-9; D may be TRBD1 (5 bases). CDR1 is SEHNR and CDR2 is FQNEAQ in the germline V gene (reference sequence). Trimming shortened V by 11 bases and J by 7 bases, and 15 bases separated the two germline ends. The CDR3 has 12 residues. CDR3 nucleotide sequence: TGTGCCGGACACGAGCTTCAAAATGAGCAGTTCTTC. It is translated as CAGHELQNEQFF.

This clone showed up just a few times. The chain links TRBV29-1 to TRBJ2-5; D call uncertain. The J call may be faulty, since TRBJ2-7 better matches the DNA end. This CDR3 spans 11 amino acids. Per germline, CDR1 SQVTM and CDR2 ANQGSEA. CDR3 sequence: CSVEGSNEQYF. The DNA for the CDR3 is TGCAGCGTTGAAGGGAGCAACGAGCAGTACTTC.

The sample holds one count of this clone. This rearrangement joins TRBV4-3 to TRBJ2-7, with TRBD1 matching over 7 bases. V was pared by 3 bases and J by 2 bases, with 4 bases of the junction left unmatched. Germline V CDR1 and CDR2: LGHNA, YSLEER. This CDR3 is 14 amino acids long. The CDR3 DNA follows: TGCGCCAGCAGCCAGAACAGGGGCACCTACGAGCAGTACTTC. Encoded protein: CASSQNRGTYEQYF.

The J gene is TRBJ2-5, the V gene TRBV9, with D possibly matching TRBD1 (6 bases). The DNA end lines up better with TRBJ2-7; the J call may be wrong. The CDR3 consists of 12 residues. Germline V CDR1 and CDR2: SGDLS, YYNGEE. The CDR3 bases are TGTGCCAGCAGCGCCCAGGGGTACGAGCAGTACTTC. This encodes CASSAQGYEQYF.